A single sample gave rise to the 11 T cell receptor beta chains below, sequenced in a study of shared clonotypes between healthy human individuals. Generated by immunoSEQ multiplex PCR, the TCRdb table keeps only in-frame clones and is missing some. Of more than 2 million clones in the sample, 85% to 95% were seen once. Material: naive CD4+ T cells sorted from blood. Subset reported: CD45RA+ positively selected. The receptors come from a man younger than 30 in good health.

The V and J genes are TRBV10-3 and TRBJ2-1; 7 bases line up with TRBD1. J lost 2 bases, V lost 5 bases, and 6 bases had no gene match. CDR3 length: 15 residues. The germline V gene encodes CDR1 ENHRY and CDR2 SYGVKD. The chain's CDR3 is CAISPGTATYNEQFF. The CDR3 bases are TGTGCCATCAGTCCCGGGACAGCCACCTACAATGAGCAGTTCTTC.

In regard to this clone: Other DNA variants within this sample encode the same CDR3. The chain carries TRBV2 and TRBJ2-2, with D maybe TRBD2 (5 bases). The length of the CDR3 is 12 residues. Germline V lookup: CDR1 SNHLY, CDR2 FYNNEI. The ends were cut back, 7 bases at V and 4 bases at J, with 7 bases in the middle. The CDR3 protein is CASTRGTGELFF. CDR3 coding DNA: TGTGCCAGCACTCGGGGCACCGGGGAGCTGTTTTTT.

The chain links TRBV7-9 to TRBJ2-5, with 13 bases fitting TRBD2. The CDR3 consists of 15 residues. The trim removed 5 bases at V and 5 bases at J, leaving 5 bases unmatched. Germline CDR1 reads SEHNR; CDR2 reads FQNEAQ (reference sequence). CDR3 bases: TGTGCCAGCAGCGCAACTAGCGGGGGGGCGGAGACCCAGTACTTC. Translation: CASSATSGGAETQYF. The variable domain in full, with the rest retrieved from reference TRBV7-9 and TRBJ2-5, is DTGVSQNPRHKITKRGQNVTFRCDPISEHNRLYWYRQTLGQGPEFLTYFQNEAQLEKSRLLSDRFSAERPKGSFSTLEIQRTEQGDSAMYLCASSATSGGAETQYFGPGTRLLVL.

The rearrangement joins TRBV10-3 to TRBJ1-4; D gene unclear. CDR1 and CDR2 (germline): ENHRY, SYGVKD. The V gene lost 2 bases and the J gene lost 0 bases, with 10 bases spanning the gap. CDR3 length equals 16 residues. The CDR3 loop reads CAISERGFATNEKLFF. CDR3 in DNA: TGTGCCATCAGTGAGCGGGGATTCGCAACTAATGAAAAACTGTTTTTT.

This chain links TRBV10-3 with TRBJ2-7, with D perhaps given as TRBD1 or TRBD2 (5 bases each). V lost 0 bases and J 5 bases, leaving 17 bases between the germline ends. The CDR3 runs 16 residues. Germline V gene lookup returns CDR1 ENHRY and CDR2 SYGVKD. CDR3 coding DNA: TGTGCCATCAGTGAGTCGAAACCTGGGGGAAGTGACGAGCAGTACTTC. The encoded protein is CAISESKPGGSDEQYF.

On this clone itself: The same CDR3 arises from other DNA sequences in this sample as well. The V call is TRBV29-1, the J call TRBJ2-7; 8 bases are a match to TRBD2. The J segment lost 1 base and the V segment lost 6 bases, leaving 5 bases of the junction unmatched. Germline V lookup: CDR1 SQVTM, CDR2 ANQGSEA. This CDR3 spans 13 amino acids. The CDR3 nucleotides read TGCAGCGTAGGGACTAGGCTTTCCTACGAGCAGTACTTC. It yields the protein CSVGTRLSYEQYF.

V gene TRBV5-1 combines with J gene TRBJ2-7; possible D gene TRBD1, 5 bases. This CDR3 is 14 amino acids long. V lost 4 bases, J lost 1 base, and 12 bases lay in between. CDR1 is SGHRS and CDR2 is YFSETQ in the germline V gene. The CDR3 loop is CASSPPGPSYEQYF. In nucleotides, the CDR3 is TGCGCCAGCAGCCCCCCAGGGCCATCCTACGAGCAGTACTTC.

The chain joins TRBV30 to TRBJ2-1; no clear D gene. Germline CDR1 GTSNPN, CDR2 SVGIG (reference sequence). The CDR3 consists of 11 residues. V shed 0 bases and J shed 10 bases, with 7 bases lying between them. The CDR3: CAWSVTGEQFF. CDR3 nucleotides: TGTGCCTGGAGTGTAACCGGGGAGCAGTTCTTC.

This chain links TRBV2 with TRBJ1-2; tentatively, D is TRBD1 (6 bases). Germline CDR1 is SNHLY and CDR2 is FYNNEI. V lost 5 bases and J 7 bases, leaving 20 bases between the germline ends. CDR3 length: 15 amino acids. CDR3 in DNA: TGTGCCAGCAGTCCGAACAGGGTAAAAGATTCTGGCTACACCTTC. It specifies CASSPNRVKDSGYTF.

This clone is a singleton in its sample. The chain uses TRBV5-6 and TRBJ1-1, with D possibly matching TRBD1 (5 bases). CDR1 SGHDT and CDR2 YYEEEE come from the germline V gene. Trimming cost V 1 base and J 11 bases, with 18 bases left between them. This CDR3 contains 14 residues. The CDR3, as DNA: TGTGCCAGCAGCTTGCGGGGTTTCCAGGGCAGGGCTTTCTTT. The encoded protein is CASSLRGFQGRAFF.

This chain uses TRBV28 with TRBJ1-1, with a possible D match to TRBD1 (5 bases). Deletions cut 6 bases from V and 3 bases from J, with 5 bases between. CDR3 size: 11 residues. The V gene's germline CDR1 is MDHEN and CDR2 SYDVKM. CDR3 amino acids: CASRGDTEAFF. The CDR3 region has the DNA TGTGCCAGCAGAGGGGACACTGAAGCTTTCTTT.